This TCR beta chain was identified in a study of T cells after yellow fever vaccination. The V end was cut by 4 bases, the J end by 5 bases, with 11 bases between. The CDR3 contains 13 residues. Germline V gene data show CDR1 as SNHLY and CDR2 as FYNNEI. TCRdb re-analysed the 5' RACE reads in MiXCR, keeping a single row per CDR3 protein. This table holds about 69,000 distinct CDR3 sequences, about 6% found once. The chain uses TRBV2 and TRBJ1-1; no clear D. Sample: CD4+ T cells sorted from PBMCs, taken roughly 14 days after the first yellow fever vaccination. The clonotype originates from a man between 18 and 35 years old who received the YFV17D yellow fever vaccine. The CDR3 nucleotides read TGTGCCAGCAGTGCAGGAGATGAAACTGAAGCTTTCTTT. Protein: CASSAGDETEAFF.